These 2 T cell receptor beta chains share one sample of origin, sequenced in a study of cytomegalovirus exposure and HLA in healthy donors. Sequenced by immunoSEQ multiplex PCR; TCRdb stores in-frame clones only, minus some. The data show fewer than 120,000 clones, approximately 88% seen once. Sample: PBMCs. These receptors were taken from a woman in her 30s in good health and CMV-seropositive.

The chain employs TRBV9 and TRBJ1-3; no clear D gene. The V gene lost 0 bases and the J gene lost 0 bases, with 4 bases spanning the gap. The CDR3 is 14 residues long. The germline V gene has CDR1 SGDLS and CDR2 YYNGEE. In DNA form, the CDR3 reads TGTGCCAGCAGCGTAGACAACTCTGGAAACACCATATATTTT. It encodes CASSVDNSGNTIYF.

The chain has TRBV18 and TRBJ2-7, with 7 bases that match TRBD1. The CDR3 is made up of 13 amino acids. Germline-derived CDR1 and CDR2 are KGHSH and LQKENI. V shed 3 bases and J 7 bases; nucleotides not matched to a gene: 6. CDR3 residues: CASSPQGVGEQYF. The DNA of the CDR3 is TGTGCCAGCTCACCCCAGGGGGTAGGTGAGCAGTACTTC. The full variable domain, with the rest looked up from reference TRBV18 and TRBJ2-7, is NAGVMQNPRHLVRRRGQEARLRCSPMKGHSHVYWYRQLPEEGLKFMVYLQKENIIDESGMPKERFSAEFPKEGPSILRIQQVVRGDSAAYFCASSPQGVGEQYFGPGTRLTVT.